Shown below are 27 T cell receptor beta chains from a single sample sequenced in a study of cytomegalovirus exposure and HLA in healthy donors. This PCR relied on a set of 60 Vbeta primers and 13 Jbeta primers. Method: immunoSEQ multiplex PCR; TCRdb's copy keeps in-frame clones and lacks some. The table has some 91,000 clones, around 77% seen once; the top ten hold around 3.2%. The material sequenced was PBMCs. The receptors were gathered from a man aged 40-49 years in good health and CMV-seronegative.

The chain has TRBV28 and TRBJ2-7; 8 bases are a match to TRBD2. The CDR3 totals 15 residues. Germline trimming cut 5 bases from V and 7 bases from J; bases unmatched to any gene: 13. Germline CDR1 reads MDHEN; CDR2 reads SYDVKM. CDR3 sequence (DNA): TGTGCCAGCAGTGGCTTCTACCGGGGGGGCGTGGAGCAGTACTTC. It codes for CASSGFYRGGVEQYF.

The V gene is TRBV6-4, the J gene TRBJ2-1; 10 bases fit TRBD2. The CDR3 extends over 15 amino acids. The V and J ends lost 3 bases and 7 bases, in that order; junction bases with no gene match: 6. Germline CDR1 and CDR2: MRHNA and SNTAGT. This chain's CDR3 is CASSDSLAGVNEQFF. DNA for the CDR3: TGTGCCAGCAGTGATAGCCTAGCGGGGGTTAATGAGCAGTTCTTC.

This chain connects TRBV7-8 to TRBJ2-1; D gene uncertain. Germline V gene lookup returns CDR1 SGHVS and CDR2 FQNEAQ. The CDR3 has 14 residues. V was trimmed by 1 base and J by 5 bases, leaving 9 bases between them. For the CDR3, the DNA is TGTGCCAGCAGCTTAGAAGCGCAGAACAATGAGCAGTTCTTC. This encodes CASSLEAQNNEQFF.

This chain connects TRBV5-4 to TRBJ2-5; 8 bases agree with TRBD1. This CDR3 has 14 amino acids. Germline lookup yields CDR1 SGHNT and CDR2 YYREEE (reference sequence). Trimming cost V 4 bases and J 5 bases; bases outside gene matches: 7. CDR3 nucleotides: TGTGCCAGCAGCACCTGGACAGGGCGGGAGACCCAGTACTTC. Its protein is CASSTWTGRETQYF. The full variable domain, completed using reference TRBV5-4 and TRBJ2-5, is ETGVTQSPTHLIKTRGQQVTLRCSSQSGHNTVSWYQQALGQGPQFIFQYYREEENGRGNFPPRFSGLQFPNYSSELNVNALELDDSALYLCASSTWTGRETQYFGPGTRLLVL.

This clone appeared a few times. The V gene is TRBV5-5, the J gene TRBJ2-5, with 15 bases aligning to TRBD2. CDR1 is SGHKS and CDR2 is YYEKEE in the germline V gene (reference sequence). The CDR3 loop spans 18 amino acids. After removal of 4 bases from V and 6 bases from J, the junction contained 13 bases not matched to a gene. This chain's CDR3 is CASSPRTSGRADGKTQYF. CDR3 in DNA: TGTGCCAGCAGCCCGCGGACTAGCGGGAGGGCCGACGGGAAGACCCAGTACTTC.

This chain uses TRBV18 with TRBJ2-7; 14 nucleotides agree with TRBD2. Trimming removed 1 base from V and 3 bases from J; junction bases left unmatched: 8. Germline V CDR1 and CDR2: KGHSH, LQKENI. The CDR3 is 18 amino acids. This chain's CDR3 is CASSPLGTSGGLGYEQYF. The DNA for the CDR3 is TGTGCCAGCTCACCACTTGGGACTAGCGGGGGCCTAGGCTACGAGCAGTACTTC.

The V gene is TRBV7-9, the J gene TRBJ2-1, with TRBD2 as a possible D gene (5 bases). Looked up from germline, CDR1 is SEHNR and CDR2 is FQNEAQ (reference sequence). This CDR3 is 16 amino acids long. Trimming shortened V by 4 bases and J by 0 bases, and 13 bases separated the two germline ends. The CDR3 loop reads CASSSPGLSSYNEQFF. The CDR3 region has the DNA TGTGCCAGCAGCTCACCCGGACTGAGCTCCTACAATGAGCAGTTCTTC.

The rearrangement links TRBV19 to TRBJ1-1, with no clear D. Germline lookup yields CDR1 LNHDA and CDR2 SQIVND (reference sequence). This CDR3 region has 13 residues. V lost 3 bases to trimming and J lost 3 bases, with 8 bases between them. CDR3 protein: CASSMGIYTEAFF. The CDR3 coding sequence is TGTGCCAGTAGTATGGGCATTTACACTGAAGCTTTCTTT.

The sample holds one count of this clone. This sequence joins TRBV7-2 and TRBJ2-1, with a weak D call TRBD1 (6 bases). V was cut by 10 bases and J by 7 bases, with 14 bases left in between. CDR3 length equals 12 residues. Germline CDR1 SGHTA, CDR2 FQGNSA. The DNA of the CDR3 is TGTGCCAAAACTGAGGGGGTGAATGAGCAGTTCTTC. Translated: CAKTEGVNEQFF. Filled out from reference TRBV7-2 and TRBJ2-1, the complete variable domain reads GAGVSQSPSNKVTEKGKDVELRCDPISGHTALYWYRQSLGQGLEFLIYFQGNSAPDKSGLPSDRFSAERTGGSVSTLTIQRTQQEDSAVYLCAKTEGVNEQFFGPGTRLTVL.

The rearrangement uses TRBV5-4 and TRBJ1-2, with TRBD1 identical over 9 bases. The CDR3 is 17 residues long. V trimming: 3 bases; J trimming: 2 bases; junction bases outside the gene matches: 11. CDR1 is SGHNT, CDR2 YYREEE, per germline (reference sequence). CDR3 residues: CASSSSTFGQGNYGYTF. The DNA for the CDR3 is TGTGCCAGCAGCTCCTCGACCTTCGGACAGGGGAACTATGGCTACACCTTC.

J is TRBJ2-7 and V is TRBV19, with unresolved D. This CDR3 spans 11 amino acids. Germline CDR1 reads LNHDA; CDR2 reads SQIVND (reference sequence). Trimming took 3 bases from V and 7 from J, leaving 7 bases between them. The DNA of the CDR3 is TGTGCCAGTAGTATCGGGTGGGAGCAGTACTTC. This gives the protein CASSIGWEQYF.

This sequence joins TRBV5-1 and TRBJ2-2; 10 nucleotides align to TRBD2. V trimming: 6 bases; J trimming: 3 bases; junction bases outside the gene matches: 5. The germline CDR1 and CDR2 sequences are SGHRS and YFSETQ. This CDR3 region has 15 residues. The CDR3 DNA reads TGCGCCAGCAACGAGCTAGCGGGAGACACCGGGGAGCTGTTTTTT. Protein product: CASNELAGDTGELFF. Drawing the rest from reference TRBV5-1 and TRBJ2-2, the complete variable domain is KAGVTQTPRYLIKTRGQQVTLSCSPISGHRSVSWYQQTPGQGLQFLFEYFSETQRNKGNFPGRFSGRQFSNSRSEMNVSTLELGDSALYLCASNELAGDTGELFFGEGSRLTVL.

The genes are TRBV2 and TRBJ1-2; 7 nucleotides line up with TRBD1. This CDR3 contains 13 residues. The V and J ends lost 6 bases and 3 bases, in that order; junction bases with no gene match: 4. Germline V lookup: CDR1 SNHLY, CDR2 FYNNEI. CDR3 DNA: TGTGCCAGCAGCGAAACAGGGGACTATGGCTACACCTTC. The encoded protein is CASSETGDYGYTF. Combining the CDR3 with reference TRBV2 and TRBJ1-2 gives the whole variable domain EPEVTQTPSHQVTQMGQEVILRCVPISNHLYFYWYRQILGQKVEFLVSFYNNEISEKSEIFDDQFSVERPDGSNFTLKIRSTKLEDSAMYFCASSETGDYGYTFGSGTRLTVV.

The chain couples TRBV7-2 to TRBJ1-4, with D possibly TRBD1 on 5 matching bases. The CDR3 runs 15 residues. V lost 0 bases and J lost 3, with 8 bases in between. Germline loops: CDR1 SGHTA, CDR2 FQGNSA. The chain's CDR3 is CASSLAGGANEKLFF. DNA for the CDR3: TGTGCCAGCAGCTTAGCAGGAGGGGCTAATGAAAAACTGTTTTTT.

This sequence joins TRBV11-2 and TRBJ2-7; 11 bases are shared with TRBD1. The germline V gene encodes CDR1 SGHAT and CDR2 FQNNGV. The CDR3 extends over 16 amino acids. The V gene end was trimmed by 6 bases and the J gene end by 3 bases; junction bases not matched to a gene: 10. This CDR3 is CASSSLTGQGDYEQYF. Here the CDR3 DNA reads TGTGCCAGCAGTTCCCTCACGGGACAGGGGGACTACGAGCAGTACTTC.

The CDR3 DNA sequence: TGTGCCAGCAGTCCGCCGACTAGCAGGGGCGAGACCCAGTACTTC. This translates into CASSPPTSRGETQYF. The V gene is TRBV6-1, the J gene TRBJ2-5; tentative D call: TRBD2 (7 bases). The germline V gene encodes CDR1 MNHNS and CDR2 SASEGT. Deletions cut 5 bases from V and 5 bases from J, with 18 bases between. CDR3 length: 15 amino acids.

V is TRBV2 and J is TRBJ1-5; D remains unclear. The V gene lost 7 bases and the J gene lost 9 bases, with 13 bases spanning the gap. Per germline, CDR1 SNHLY and CDR2 FYNNEI. This CDR3 contains 12 residues. The CDR3 loop reads CASNGEDAPQHF. The CDR3 DNA reads as TGTGCCAGCAACGGGGAGGATGCGCCCCAGCATTTT. Together with reference TRBV2 and TRBJ1-5, the CDR3 gives the full variable domain: EPEVTQTPSHQVTQMGQEVILRCVPISNHLYFYWYRQILGQKVEFLVSFYNNEISEKSEIFDDQFSVERPDGSNFTLKIRSTKLEDSAMYFCASNGEDAPQHFGDGTRLSIL.

The chain combines TRBV11-2 with TRBJ1-6, with a tentative D call TRBD1 (5 bases). This CDR3 region has 13 residues. Trimming took 2 bases from V and 10 from J, leaving 9 bases between them. CDR1 and CDR2 (germline): SGHAT, FQNNGV. CDR3 amino acids: CASSLSRGSPLHF. The CDR3 DNA sequence: TGTGCCAGCAGCTTAAGCCGGGGGTCACCCCTCCACTTT.

The chain joins TRBV28 to TRBJ2-5; the D gene is possibly TRBD2 (7 bases). From germline, CDR1 is MDHEN and CDR2 SYDVKM. The CDR3 totals 14 residues. The germline V and J ends were trimmed by 4 bases and 2 bases, with 11 bases remaining between them. The DNA for the CDR3 is TGTGCCAGCAGTTCCGGGGGGCGGCAAGAGACCCAGTACTTC. It is translated as CASSSGGRQETQYF.

The V and J genes are TRBV15 and TRBJ1-5; 10 nucleotides match TRBD1. Germline CDR1 LNHNV, CDR2 YYDKDF (reference sequence). This CDR3 is 17 amino acids long. The ends lost 9 bases at V and 3 bases at J; junction bases unmatched: 14. The chain's CDR3 is CATAGTGVGYDNQPQHF. The CDR3, as DNA: TGTGCCACTGCCGGGACAGGGGTTGGATATGACAATCAGCCCCAGCATTTT.

In its sample, this clone was seen once. This chain links TRBV28 with TRBJ1-2; D ambiguous. The germline CDR1 and CDR2 sequences are MDHEN and SYDVKM. This CDR3 has 9 amino acids. V was clipped by 8 bases and J by 7 bases, with 5 bases between them. The CDR3 nucleotides are TGTGCCAGCGGAGGTGGCTACACCTTC. Amino acids: CASGGGYTF.

This clone was counted a few times. V and J are TRBV9 and TRBJ1-2; tentatively, D is TRBD1 (5 bases). CDR3 length: 18 residues. Deletions cut 0 bases from V and 7 bases from J, with 25 bases between. Per the germline V gene, CDR1 is SGDLS and CDR2 is YYNGEE. As DNA, the CDR3 is TGTGCCAGCAGCGTAGGATCTATTGGAGGGGCCGCGGCAGGTGGCTACACCTTC. Its translation: CASSVGSIGGAAAGGYTF.

The chain links TRBV7-2 to TRBJ1-5, with 8 bases aligning to TRBD1. The germline V gene has CDR1 SGHTA and CDR2 FQGNSA. The CDR3 runs to 16 residues. V lost 5 bases, J lost 1 base, and 7 bases stayed unmatched. This chain's CDR3 is CASSITGGVSNQPQHF. The CDR3 region has the DNA TGTGCCAGCAGCATTACAGGGGGGGTAAGCAATCAGCCCCAGCATTTT. Full variable domain (rest looked up from reference TRBV7-2 and TRBJ1-5): GAGVSQSPSNKVTEKGKDVELRCDPISGHTALYWYRQSLGQGLEFLIYFQGNSAPDKSGLPSDRFSAERTGGSVSTLTIQRTQQEDSAVYLCASSITGGVSNQPQHFGDGTRLSIL.

The chain joins TRBV5-1 to TRBJ2-5, with TRBD1 matching over 7 bases. The assigned J gene may be wrong: the sequence end matches TRBJ2-7 better. This CDR3 region has 15 residues. Per germline, CDR1 SGHRS and CDR2 YFSETQ. CDR3 amino acids: CASREEGAISYEQYF. The CDR3 DNA follows: TGCGCCAGCAGGGAAGAGGGGGCCATCTCCTACGAGCAGTACTTC.

The V call is TRBV5-1, the J call TRBJ2-5; TRBD2 matches at 8 bases. After removal of 4 bases from V and 4 bases from J, the junction contained 12 bases not matched to a gene. The germline V gene has CDR1 SGHRS and CDR2 YFSETQ. This CDR3 contains 16 residues. CDR3 protein: CASSQPGLDLGETQYF. CDR3 in DNA: TGCGCCAGCAGCCAGCCGGGACTAGATTTGGGAGAGACCCAGTACTTC.

This CDR3 is CAISEGGQAGGEKLFF. CDR3 in DNA: TGTGCCATCAGTGAGGGAGGACAGGCGGGAGGTGAAAAACTGTTTTTT. This sequence joins TRBV10-3 and TRBJ1-4, with 7 bases identical to TRBD1. The germline gives CDR1 ENHRY, CDR2 SYGVKD. This CDR3 is 16 amino acids long. V gave up 2 bases and J gave up 7 bases; unmatched junction bases: 10.

The rearrangement uses TRBV30 and TRBJ2-2; no firm D call. Trimming took off 2 bases at V and 2 bases at J, with 3 bases between the two ends. CDR3 length: 12 amino acids. Germline V gene lookup returns CDR1 GTSNPN and CDR2 SVGIG (reference sequence). CDR3 amino acids: CAWSSNTGELFF. CDR3 in DNA: TGTGCCTGGAGTTCAAACACCGGGGAGCTGTTTTTT.